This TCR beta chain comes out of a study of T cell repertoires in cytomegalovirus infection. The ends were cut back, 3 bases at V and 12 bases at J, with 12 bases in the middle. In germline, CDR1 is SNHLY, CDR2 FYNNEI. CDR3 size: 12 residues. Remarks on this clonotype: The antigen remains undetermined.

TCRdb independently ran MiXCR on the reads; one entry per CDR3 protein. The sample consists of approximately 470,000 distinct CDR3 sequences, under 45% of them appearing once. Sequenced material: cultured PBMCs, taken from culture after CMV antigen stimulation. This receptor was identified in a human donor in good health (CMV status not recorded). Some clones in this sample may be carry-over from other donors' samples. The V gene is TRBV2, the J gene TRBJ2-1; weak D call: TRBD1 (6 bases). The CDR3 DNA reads TGTGCCAGCAGTGAGGCCAAGGACAGGCAGTTCTTC. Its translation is CASSEAKDRQFF.